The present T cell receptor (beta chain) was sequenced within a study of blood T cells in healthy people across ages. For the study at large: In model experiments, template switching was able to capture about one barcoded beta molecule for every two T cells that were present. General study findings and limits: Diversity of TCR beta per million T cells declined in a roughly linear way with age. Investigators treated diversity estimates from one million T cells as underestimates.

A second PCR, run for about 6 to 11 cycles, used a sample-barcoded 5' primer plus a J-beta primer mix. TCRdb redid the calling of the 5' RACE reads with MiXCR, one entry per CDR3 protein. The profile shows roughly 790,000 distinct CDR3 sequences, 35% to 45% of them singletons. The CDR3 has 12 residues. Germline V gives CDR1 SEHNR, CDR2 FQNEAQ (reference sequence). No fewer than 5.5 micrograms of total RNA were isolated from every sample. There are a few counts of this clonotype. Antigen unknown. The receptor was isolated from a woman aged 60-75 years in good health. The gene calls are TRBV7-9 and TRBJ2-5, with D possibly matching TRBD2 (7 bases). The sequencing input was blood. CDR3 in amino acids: CAGGGKQETQYF. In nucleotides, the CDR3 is TGTGCGGGGGGGGGCAAACAAGAGACCCAGTACTTC. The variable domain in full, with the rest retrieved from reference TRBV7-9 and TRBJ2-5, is DTGVSQNPRHKITKRGQNVTFRCDPISEHNRLYWYRQTLGQGPEFLTYFQNEAQLEKSRLLSDRFSAERPKGSFSTLEIQRTEQGDSAMYLCAGGGKQETQYFGPGTRLLVL.